Detailed here is one TCR beta chain. Its specificity is unknown. The sample belongs to a study of T cell repertoires in cytomegalovirus infection. CDR1 and CDR2 from the germline V gene are SEHNR and FQNEAQ (reference sequence). CDR3 length equals 20 residues. V lost 5 bases and J 7 bases, leaving 33 bases between the germline ends. Each CDR3 protein gets one entry after TCRdb re-called the reads with MiXCR. The top ten clones hold roughly 13% of a sample with about 440,000 distinct CDR3 sequences, about 33% of them seen once. Study-wide results and caveats: Dominant in the ex vivo response were TCR beta clonotypes restricted by HLA-C and specific for CMV. Cumulated frequencies of public TCR beta families served to identify carriers of CMV plus the relevant HLA.

The sequenced sample was PBMCs. The sequence came from a human donor in good health (CMV status not recorded). Some clones in this sample may be carry-over from other donors' samples. V usage is TRBV7-9 and J usage is TRBJ1-3; D perhaps matches TRBD1 (6 bases). The CDR3 reads CASSPMEPGQLPLKRNTIYF. The CDR3 DNA follows: TGTGCCAGCAGCCCAATGGAACCAGGACAGCTTCCTCTCAAACGCAACACCATATATTTT.